This T cell receptor (beta chain) was documented in a study of shared T cell receptors in the human thymus. Sequencing was performed with immunoSEQ multiplex PCR; in TCRdb, only in-frame clones are kept and a portion is missing. The table has fewer than 700,000 clones, roughly 90% seen once. The CDR3 loop spans 14 amino acids. V dropped 3 bases and J dropped 1; count of bases not matched to a gene: 5. CDR1 is GTSNPN, CDR2 SVGIG, per germline (reference sequence). These data are also associated with another study on human thymus T cells.

This clonotype was sampled from a boy under two years old with a congenital heart defect. Sequencing was carried out using thymocytes. This chain links TRBV30 with TRBJ2-5; 7 nucleotides agree with TRBD1. CDR3 protein: CAWSAYRGQETQYF. CDR3 coding DNA: TGTGCCTGGAGCGCCTACAGGGGCCAAGAGACCCAGTACTTC.